This T cell receptor (beta chain) was sequenced during a study of cytomegalovirus exposure and HLA in healthy donors. Study-level information: The study placed 80% to 85% of its roughly 430 genotyped donors in the Caucasian-associated ancestry cluster.

Points on this clone: Its target is unknown.

V was clipped by 5 bases and J by 4 bases; unmatched bases: 17. Per the germline V gene, CDR1 is KGHSH and CDR2 is LQKENI. The CDR3 is made up of 19 amino acids. Overall study results and limits: The later analysis indicated that the majority of CMV-associated TCR beta chains appeared HLA-restricted.

Amplification used 60 Vbeta primers and 13 Jbeta primers. The method was immunoSEQ multiplex PCR; TCRdb's version includes in-frame clones alone and lacks a portion of them. The sample has about 130,000 clones, and its top ten clones hold roughly 2.7%. V gene TRBV18 combines with J gene TRBJ2-5, with 12 bases identical to TRBD1. The clonotype comes from a man aged 30 to 39 in good health and CMV-seronegative. Sequencing input: PBMCs. CDR3 sequence reads: CASSNRDRGLGGRAETQYF. CDR3 bases: TGTGCCAGCTCAAATCGGGACAGGGGGCTAGGCGGGAGGGCAGAGACCCAGTACTTC.